The 15 T cell receptor beta chains below were found in one sample sequenced in a study of T cell clonality in common variable immunodeficiency. Study-level findings and limits: Common variable immunodeficiency TCR beta sequences reportedly had fewer deletions and N-nucleotide insertions.

Their recognized antigens are unknown. Data came from immunoSEQ multiplex PCR; TCRdb stores just in-frame clones and leaves some out. The record shows tens of thousands of clones for this sample, with no singletons present. Sequenced: peripheral blood mononuclear cells. The source of these receptors is a human donor with common variable immunodeficiency.

This clone has only a few counts. The CDR3 end lies 3 residues beyond the end of the read and is filled in from the germline J gene. The chain is built from TRBV7-9 and TRBJ2-2; TRBD2 might be the D (6 bases). Per the germline V gene, CDR1 is SEHNR and CDR2 is FQNEAQ (reference sequence). The V end was cut by 5 bases, the J end by 5 bases, with 12 bases between. This CDR3 contains 14 residues. Partial CDR3 DNA: TGTGCCAGCAGCCCGGACGGACTAACCGGGGAG. Its protein product is CASSPDGLTGE. The whole CDR3 protein is CASSPDGLTGELFF.

This clone was observed many times. The read is 3 residues too short to cover the CDR3 end, so that end is filled in from the germline J gene. The J gene is TRBJ2-1, the V gene TRBV13, with 13 bases aligning to TRBD2. This CDR3 is built from 16 residues. Trimming cost V 1 base and J 6 bases; bases outside gene matches: 3. Germline CDR1 is PRHDT and CDR2 is FYEKMQ (reference sequence). CDR3 bases read: TGTGCCAGCAGCTTAGCGGGACTAGCGGGGTTCAATGAG. This encodes CASSLAGLAGFNE. The whole CDR3 reads CASSLAGLAGFNEQFF. Combining the CDR3 with reference TRBV13 and TRBJ2-1 gives the whole variable domain AAGVIQSPRHLIKEKRETATLKCYPIPRHDTVYWYQQGPGQDPQFLISFYEKMQSDKGSIPDRFSAQQFSDYHSELNMSSLELGDSALYFCASSLAGLAGFNEQFFGPGTRLTVL.

This clone showed up just a few times. The CDR3 extends 3 residues past the end of the read, so its final part is completed from the germline J gene. The gene calls are TRBV6-2 or TRBV6-3 and TRBJ2-5, with TRBD1 identical over 11 bases. The CDR3 has 13 residues. Per the germline V gene, CDR1 is MNHEY and CDR2 is SVGEGT. The V segment lost 6 bases and the J segment 4 bases; nucleotides outside the gene matches: 1. The CDR3 is CASRGTGGETQYF. The sequenced CDR3 bases are TGTGCCAGCAGAGGGACAGGGGGAGAGACC.

This clone was seen at least ten times. The read gets to within 3 residues of the CDR3 end, and the germline J gene fills in the rest. V and J are TRBV19 and TRBJ1-5; the D gene is possibly TRBD1 (6 bases). The germline V gene encodes CDR1 LNHDA and CDR2 SQIVND (reference sequence). There are 19 residues in the CDR3. The V end lost 2 bases, the J end lost 4 bases, and 24 bases lay between the germline ends. The CDR3 sequence is CASSIPAQGNDRRNQPQHF. The CDR3 DNA, read in part, is TGTGCCAGTAGTATACCAGCCCAGGGGAACGATAGGAGGAATCAGCCC.

This clone was observed a few times. CDR3 protein: CASSLGGVEQFF. Incomplete CDR3 DNA: TGTGCCAGCAGCTTGGGGGGGGTTGAG. This chain uses TRBV5-4 with TRBJ2-1, with D possibly being TRBD2 (6 bases). The DNA ends 3 residues before the CDR3 does, and the rest of the CDR3 is filled in from the germline J gene. With 0 bases removed from V and 9 bases from J, the gap between germline ends came to 7 bases. Germline V gene data show CDR1 as SGHNT and CDR2 as YYREEE (reference sequence). The CDR3 sequence is 12 residues long.

The CDR3 bases that were read are TGTGCCAGTCAGACAGGGCCTCTCACTGAA. Protein product: CASQTGPLTE. The entire CDR3 reads CASQTGPLTEAFF. The chain recombines TRBV19 with TRBJ1-1, with TRBD1 matching 7 bases. The read is 3 residues too short to cover the CDR3 end, so that end is filled in from the germline J gene. The trim removed 8 bases at V and 4 bases at J, leaving 7 bases unmatched. The CDR3 is made up of 13 amino acids. The germline V gene encodes CDR1 LNHDA and CDR2 SQIVND (reference sequence).

There are many counts of this clone. The read ends 3 residues shy of where the CDR3 ends; the end is completed using the germline J gene. The chain recombines TRBV6-2 or TRBV6-3 with TRBJ2-5; 7 nucleotides align to TRBD1. Germline V gives CDR1 MNHEY, CDR2 SVGEGT. CDR3 size: 14 residues. The ends lost 6 bases at V and 3 bases at J; junction bases unmatched: 7. The CDR3 sequence is CASRNRDSKETQYF. The CDR3 bases that were read are TGTGCCAGCAGGAACCGGGACAGTAAAGAGACC.

This clone was seen a few times. The read ends 3 residues early relative to the CDR3; the germline J gene fills the gap. The chain combines TRBV20-1 with TRBJ2-3; TRBD2 aligns across 11 bases. CDR3 length: 15 amino acids. Germline trimming cut 6 bases from V and 7 bases from J; bases unmatched to any gene: 12. Per germline, CDR1 DFQATT and CDR2 SNEGSKA (reference sequence). The CDR3 sequence is CSASTSGGPQNTQYF. CDR3 DNA (partial): TGCAGTGCGTCAACTAGCGGGGGCCCGCAAAATACG.

The CDR3 protein is CARSLLVQSYGYTF. CDR3 bases read: TGTGCCAGAAGCCTCTTGGTCCAGAGCTATGGC. The gene calls are TRBV5-3 and TRBJ1-2; no firm D call. The read stops 3 residues short of the end of the CDR3; the missing end is completed from the germline J gene. TRBV5-3 is reported as an ORF; its role is uncertain. Trimming left V 4 bases short and J 4 bases short, with 14 bases between. The length of the CDR3 is 14 residues.

This clone was observed many times. The observed sequence ends 3 residues before the CDR3 terminus, with the missing tail filled in from the germline J gene. The chain has TRBV20-1 and TRBJ1-3; 7 nucleotides line up with TRBD1. J gave up 0 bases and V 0 bases, and 5 bases lay outside the gene matches. Germline CDR1 DFQATT, CDR2 SNEGSKA (reference sequence). The CDR3 totals 16 residues. CDR3 residues: CSARDSDRSSGNTIYF. The covered CDR3 bases are TGCAGTGCTAGAGATTCGGACAGGAGCTCTGGAAACACC.

This clone turned up a few times. The CDR3 goes on 3 residues after the read ends, and that part is filled in from the germline J gene. The chain links TRBV6-1 to TRBJ2-1, with 7 bases matching TRBD1. V shed 6 bases and J 3 bases; nucleotides not matched to a gene: 8. From germline, CDR1 is MNHNS and CDR2 SASEGT. The CDR3 covers 15 residues. Here the CDR3 reads CASSEQGPYYNEQFF. CDR3 DNA (partial): TGTGCCAGCAGCGAACAGGGGCCCTACTACAATGAG.

This clone was detected a few times. CDR3 bases read: TGTGCCAGCAGCAAGGGGACTAGCGGGTACGAGACC. It translates to CASSKGTSGYET. The entire CDR3 protein reads CASSKGTSGYETQYF. This chain links TRBV7-9 with TRBJ2-5; 12 nucleotides match TRBD2. Read data end 3 residues before the CDR3 end; the end is taken from the germline J gene. V lost 5 bases to trimming and J lost 5 bases; unmatched junction nucleotides: 6. Germline V gives CDR1 SEHNR, CDR2 FQNEAQ (reference sequence). The CDR3 extends over 15 amino acids.

On this clone itself: The read gets to within 3 residues of the CDR3 end, and the germline J gene fills in the rest. The V call is TRBV7-9, the J call TRBJ2-1, with 7 bases aligning to TRBD1. This CDR3 spans 14 amino acids. J lost 4 bases, V lost 5 bases, and 5 bases had no gene match. Looked up from germline, CDR1 is SEHNR and CDR2 is FQNEAQ (reference sequence). CDR3 DNA, as far as it was read: TGTGCCAGCAGCCCCCGGGACAGATACAATGAG. Protein: CASSPRDRYNE. From start to end, the CDR3 is CASSPRDRYNEQFF.

The CDR3 bases that were read are TGTGCCAGCAGCTTCGGCCGGGGGGGATCGAATGAG. It specifies CASSFGRGGSNE. The full CDR3 is CASSFGRGGSNEQFF. The rearrangement uses TRBV7-3 and TRBJ2-1; 8 bases are shared with TRBD2. The read ends 3 residues before the CDR3 terminus; that terminus is restored from the germline J gene. Trimming cost V 3 bases and J 7 bases; bases outside gene matches: 8. Germline CDR1 is SGHTA and CDR2 is FQGTGA. CDR3 length: 15 residues.

This clone was observed many times. The read terminates 3 residues before the CDR3 end, so the remaining end is supplied by the germline J gene. This chain joins TRBV7-9 and TRBJ2-1; 10 bases match TRBD1. The CDR3 runs to 15 residues. J was trimmed by 4 bases and V by 5 bases; bases with no gene match: 5. Germline V gene lookup returns CDR1 SEHNR and CDR2 FQNEAQ (reference sequence). CDR3 sequence reads: CASSPTDRGYNEQFF. Partial CDR3 DNA: TGTGCCAGCAGCCCCACGGACAGGGGGTACAATGAG.